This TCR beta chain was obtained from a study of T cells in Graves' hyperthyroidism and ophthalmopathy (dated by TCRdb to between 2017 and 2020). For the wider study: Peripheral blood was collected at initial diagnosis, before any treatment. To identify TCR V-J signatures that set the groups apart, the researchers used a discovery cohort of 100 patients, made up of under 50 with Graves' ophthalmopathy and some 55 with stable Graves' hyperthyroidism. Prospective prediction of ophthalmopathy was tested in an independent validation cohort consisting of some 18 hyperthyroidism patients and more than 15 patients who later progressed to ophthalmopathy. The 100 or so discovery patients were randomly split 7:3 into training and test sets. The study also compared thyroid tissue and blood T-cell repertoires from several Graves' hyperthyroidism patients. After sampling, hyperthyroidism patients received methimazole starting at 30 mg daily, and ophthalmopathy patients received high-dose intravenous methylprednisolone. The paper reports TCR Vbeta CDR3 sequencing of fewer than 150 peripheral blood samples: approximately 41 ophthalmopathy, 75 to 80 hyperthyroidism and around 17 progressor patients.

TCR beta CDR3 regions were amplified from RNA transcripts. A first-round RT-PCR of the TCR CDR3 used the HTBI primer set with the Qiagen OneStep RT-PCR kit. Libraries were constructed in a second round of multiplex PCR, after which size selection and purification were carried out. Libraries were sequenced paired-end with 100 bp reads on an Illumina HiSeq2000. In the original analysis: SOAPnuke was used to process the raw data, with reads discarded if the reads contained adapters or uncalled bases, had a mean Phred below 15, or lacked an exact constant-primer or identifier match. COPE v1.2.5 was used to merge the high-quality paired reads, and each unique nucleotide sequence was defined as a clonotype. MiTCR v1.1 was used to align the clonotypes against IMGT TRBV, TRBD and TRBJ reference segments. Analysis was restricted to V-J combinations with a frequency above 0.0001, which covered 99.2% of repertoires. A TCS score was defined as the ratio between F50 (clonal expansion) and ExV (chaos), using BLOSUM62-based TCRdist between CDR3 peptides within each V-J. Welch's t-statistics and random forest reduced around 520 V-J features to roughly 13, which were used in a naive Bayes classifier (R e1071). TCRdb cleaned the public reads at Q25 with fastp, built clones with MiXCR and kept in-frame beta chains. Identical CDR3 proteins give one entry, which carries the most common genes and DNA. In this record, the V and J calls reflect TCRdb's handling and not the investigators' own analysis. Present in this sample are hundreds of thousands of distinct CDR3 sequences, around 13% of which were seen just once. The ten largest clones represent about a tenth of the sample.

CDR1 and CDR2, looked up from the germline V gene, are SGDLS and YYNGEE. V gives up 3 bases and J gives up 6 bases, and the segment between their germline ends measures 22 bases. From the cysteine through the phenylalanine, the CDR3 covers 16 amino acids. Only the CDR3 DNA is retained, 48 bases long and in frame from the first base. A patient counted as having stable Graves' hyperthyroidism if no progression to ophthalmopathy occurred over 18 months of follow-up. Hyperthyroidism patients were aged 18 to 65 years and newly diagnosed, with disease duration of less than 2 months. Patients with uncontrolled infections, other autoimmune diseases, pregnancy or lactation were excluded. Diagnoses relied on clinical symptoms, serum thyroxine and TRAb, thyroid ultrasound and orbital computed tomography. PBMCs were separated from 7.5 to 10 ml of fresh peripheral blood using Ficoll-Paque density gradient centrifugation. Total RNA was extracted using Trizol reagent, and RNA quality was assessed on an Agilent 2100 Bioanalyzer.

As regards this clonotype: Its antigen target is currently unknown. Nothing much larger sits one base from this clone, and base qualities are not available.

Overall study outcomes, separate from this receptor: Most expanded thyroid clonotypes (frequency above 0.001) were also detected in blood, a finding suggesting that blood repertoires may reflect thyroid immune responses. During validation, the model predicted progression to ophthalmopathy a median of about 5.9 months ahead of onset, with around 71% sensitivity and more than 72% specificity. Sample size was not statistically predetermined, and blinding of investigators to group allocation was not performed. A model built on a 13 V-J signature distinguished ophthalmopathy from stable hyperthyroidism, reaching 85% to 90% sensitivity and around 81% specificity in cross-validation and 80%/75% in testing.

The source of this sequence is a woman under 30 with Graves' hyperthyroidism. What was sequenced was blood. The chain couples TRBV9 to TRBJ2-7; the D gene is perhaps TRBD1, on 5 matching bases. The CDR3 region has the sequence CASSGDSSQLGSEQYF. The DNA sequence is TGTGCCAGCAGCGGAGACAGCTCCCAACTGGGATCCGAGCAGTACTTC.